Reported below is one T cell receptor beta chain. What it binds is not known. Treatment denoted: oral pan-JAK inhibitor, 5-10 mg twice daily. The V and J ends lost 4 bases and 5 bases respectively, with 17 bases between them. The CDR3 is made up of 15 amino acids. The V gene's germline CDR1 is SQVTM and CDR2 ANQGSEA. This specimen belongs to a study of CD8+ T cells in alopecia areata. Study-level information: Treated patients took oral tofacitinib at 5 to 10 mg twice daily.

Once RNA had been extracted, it was reverse transcribed into cDNA to act as the sequencing template. TCRdb's copy holds only in-frame clones and misses some; the assay was immunoSEQ multiplex PCR. This sample carries some 110,000 clones, roughly 58% of them seen once, and the ten largest clones take just under 30%. Study conclusions and caveats: Persistence during tofacitinib was seen for many expanded lesional clones in scalp and blood.

Source: CD8+ T cells sorted from blood, taken at week 4, from a patient treated with tofacitinib. The TCR was taken from a human donor with alopecia areata. V is TRBV29-1 and J is TRBJ2-2, with D perhaps TRBD1 or TRBD2 (6 bases each). The CDR3 DNA follows: TGCAGCGTTGTGTCCGGGGGCGAAAAGACCGGGGAGCTGTTTTTT. Its protein is CSVVSGGEKTGELFF.